This T cell receptor beta chain was sequenced during a study of tumor and adjacent non-tumor tissue in lung cancer. Study background: The patients, roughly eleven men and a few women, were roughly 30 to 80 with stage I to III disease.

Three rounds of nested PCR, following a modified ARM-PCR protocol, produced the TCRbeta library. TCRdb re-called the multiplex PCR reads with MiXCR, one entry per CDR3 protein. The sample consists of over 110,000 distinct CDR3 sequences, 60% to 70% of them appearing once. Study findings and constraints: Normal lung showed higher cumulative top 100 clone frequency than tumor.

V lost 9 bases and J lost 7; bases outside the gene matches: 5. The CDR3 covers 13 residues. About this clonotype: Its antigen is not known. This could be a read error, since a much larger clone is one nucleotide away.

The template was RNA from unsorted bulk tissue. Newly diagnosed lung cancer patients had thoracic surgery in China, August–November 2014, without prior chemotherapy. This clonotype was obtained from a man aged 55 to 70 with small cell lung cancer. The genes are TRBV12-3 or TRBV12-4 and TRBJ2-1, with TRBD2 matching 11 bases. The sequenced material came from lung tumor tissue. The CDR3 sequence: CARGTSGRNEQFF. The CDR3 DNA reads as TGTGCCAGAGGAACTAGCGGGAGAAATGAGCAGTTCTTC.